This record looks at one TCR beta chain sequence and its context. As yet, its antigen is unknown. There are 13 residues in the CDR3. The V end was cut by 4 bases, the J end by 11 bases, with 17 bases between. Germline V gene lookup returns CDR1 SGHTA and CDR2 FQGNSA. This PCR relied on a set of 60 Vbeta primers and 13 Jbeta primers. Original handling: Later reanalysis found approximately 76 million unique TCR beta chains, around 9.9 million of them shared. Repertoires were generated with immunoSEQ multiplex PCR, while TCRdb's copy carries only in-frame clones and drops some. V and J calls and clone size follow that table, whereas D and trimming were derived from the DNA. The data contain some 150,000 clones, roughly 70% of them singletons. The entry originates in a study of cytomegalovirus exposure and HLA in healthy donors. Study findings and constraints: In a later analysis, approximately 18,000 TCR beta sequences were associated with HLA alleles at 0.05 false discovery rate. Researchers catalogued approximately 170 TCR beta chains as cytomegalovirus-associated. Previously analyzed data showed that most TCR beta V segments were productive at a frequency of about 87% or about 30%.

This receptor was obtained from a man aged 25-45 years in good health and CMV-seronegative. This chain connects TRBV7-2 to TRBJ2-5; D remains ambiguous. Specimen: PBMCs. The CDR3 reads CASSSSRVLTQYF. CDR3 DNA: TGTGCCAGCAGCTCAAGTCGTGTACTAACACAGTACTTC.